The 26 T cell receptor beta chains reported below all come from one sample, sequenced in a study of Ad26.COV2.S vaccination and SARS-CoV-2 variants. As for treatment: some 20 received Ad26.COV2.S at low or high dose, single or two shots; roughly 5 received placebo; per-sample allocation not given. Samples came from day 63 after the first vaccine or placebo injection. Repertoires were generated with immunoSEQ multiplex PCR, while TCRdb's copy carries only in-frame clones and drops some. Of hundreds of thousands of clones listed, around 87% are singletons. The sequencing used peripheral blood, collected in a trial of Ad26.COV2.S vaccine versus placebo. These receptors all come from a person aged 18 to 65 who received the Ad26.COV2.S COVID-19 vaccine or a placebo.

The CDR3 loop reads CASSGYLNTEAFF. The CDR3 bases are TGTGCCAGCAGTGGGTACCTGAACACTGAAGCTTTCTTT. V gene TRBV7-9 combines with J gene TRBJ1-1; no definite D call. Germline V gene lookup returns CDR1 SEHNR and CDR2 FQNEAQ (reference sequence). V shed 6 bases and J shed 0 bases, with 8 bases lying between them. The CDR3 length is 13 residues. The whole variable domain, filled in from reference TRBV7-9 and TRBJ1-1, reads DTGVSQNPRHKITKRGQNVTFRCDPISEHNRLYWYRQTLGQGPEFLTYFQNEAQLEKSRLLSDRFSAERPKGSFSTLEIQRTEQGDSAMYLCASSGYLNTEAFFGQGTRLTVV.

V and J are TRBV19 and TRBJ2-1, with 8 bases matching TRBD2. This CDR3 has 17 residues. Looked up from germline, CDR1 is LNHDA and CDR2 is SQIVND (reference sequence). The V and J ends lost 3 bases and 6 bases, in that order; junction bases with no gene match: 13. The CDR3 region is CASSIPGGGGPVNEQFF. Here the CDR3 DNA reads TGTGCCAGTAGTATCCCCGGGGGCGGGGGGCCCGTCAATGAGCAGTTCTTC.

In this sample, this clone turned up once. J is TRBJ1-5 and V is TRBV5-1, with 9 bases matching TRBD1. The trim removed 2 bases at V and 3 bases at J, leaving 6 bases unmatched. CDR1 is SGHRS and CDR2 is YFSETQ in the germline V gene. The CDR3 sequence is 16 residues long. CDR3 in amino acids: CASSLGGQGLNQPQHF. In DNA form, the CDR3 reads TGCGCCAGCAGCTTAGGGGGACAGGGTCTCAATCAGCCCCAGCATTTT.

This clone was seen only once. The chain combines TRBV4-2 with TRBJ2-7, with TRBD2 identical over 10 bases. CDR1 and CDR2 from the germline V gene are LGHNA and YNFKEQ. The V gene end was trimmed by 1 base and the J gene end by 12 bases; junction bases not matched to a gene: 12. The CDR3 runs to 15 residues. The CDR3 region is CASSQGGLARESGYF. CDR3 in DNA: TGTGCCAGCAGCCAAGGGGGACTAGCGCGAGAATCGGGGTACTTC.

The chain is built from TRBV21-1 and TRBJ1-2. TRBV21-1 is a listed pseudogene. The CDR3 extends over 15 amino acids. The CDR3 loop reads CASGRDRRTNYGYTF. The DNA of the CDR3 is TGTGCCAGTGGGAGGGACAGAAGAACTAACTATGGCTACACCTTC.

This chain links TRBV27 with TRBJ1-2, with TRBD1 matching 11 bases. The V and J ends lost 3 bases and 4 bases, in that order; junction bases with no gene match: 7. The CDR3 has 16 amino acids. Germline V gene data show CDR1 as MNHEY and CDR2 as SMNVEV (reference sequence). The CDR3 sequence is CASSFSGTGGSYGYTF. As DNA, the CDR3 is TGTGCCAGCAGTTTTTCGGGGACAGGGGGAAGCTATGGCTACACCTTC.

The chain employs TRBV30 and TRBJ2-1, with D possibly TRBD1 on 6 matching bases. V was trimmed by 0 bases and J by 3 bases, leaving 18 bases between them. This CDR3 has 17 amino acids. In germline, CDR1 is GTSNPN, CDR2 SVGIG (reference sequence). CDR3 bases: TGTGCCTGGAGTGTGTTAGACACCCGGGACAACTACAATGAGCAGTTCTTC. Amino acids: CAWSVLDTRDNYNEQFF.

This clone was detected a few times. The rearrangement joins TRBV2 to TRBJ1-5; 9 nucleotides agree with TRBD1. V gave up 4 bases and J gave up 0 bases; unmatched junction bases: 10. CDR3 length: 18 residues. Germline V gene sequence: CDR1 SNHLY, CDR2 FYNNEI. The CDR3: CASSGWGTGIDSNQPQHF. DNA for the CDR3: TGTGCCAGCAGTGGATGGGGGACAGGGATCGATAGCAATCAGCCCCAGCATTTT.

This chain links TRBV7-2 with TRBJ2-3; no clear D. Germline V gene data show CDR1 as SGHTA and CDR2 as FQGNSA. The CDR3 runs to 14 residues. The V gene lost 4 bases and the J gene lost 0 bases, with 8 bases spanning the gap. CDR3 DNA: TGTGCCAGCAGCTCCCCCCGAAGCACAGATACGCAGTATTTT. It yields the protein CASSSPRSTDTQYF.

At least ten counts were recorded for this clone. The chain uses TRBV4-1 and TRBJ1-2; D might be TRBD1 (5 bases). The CDR3 sequence is 15 residues long. The V gene's germline CDR1 is MGHRA and CDR2 YSYEKL. V dropped 4 bases and J dropped 4 bases, with 16 bases sitting between them. CDR3 residues: CASSLSGDLGYGYTF. CDR3 bases: TGCGCCAGCAGCCTTTCGGGGGACCTGGGCTATGGCTACACCTTC.

This chain uses TRBV15 with TRBJ1-2, with TRBD1 matching 7 bases. The CDR3 runs to 14 residues. Germline V CDR1 and CDR2: LNHNV, YYDKDF (reference sequence). With 0 bases clipped from V and 6 bases from J, the junction kept 4 bases outside the gene matches. CDR3 DNA sequence: TGTGCCACCAGCAGAGATGGACAGGCGAATGGCTACACCTTC. It translates to CATSRDGQANGYTF.

The V gene is TRBV7-3, the J gene TRBJ2-1, with D perhaps TRBD1 (5 bases). The CDR3 consists of 17 residues. Trimming pared 5 bases from V and 3 bases from J, leaving 20 bases between. Germline values: CDR1 SGHTA, CDR2 FQGTGA. The CDR3 DNA is TGTGCCAGCAGCCCCAACGCAAGGGGCCTAAGCTACAATGAGCAGTTCTTC. Amino acid sequence: CASSPNARGLSYNEQFF.

This rearrangement joins TRBV6-5 to TRBJ1-6; TRBD1 is a possible D gene (5 bases). The V and J ends lost 4 bases and 6 bases respectively, with 13 bases between them. This CDR3 is 15 amino acids long. Per the germline V gene, CDR1 is MNHEY and CDR2 is SVGAGI. The CDR3 spells CASSLAGPGNSPLHF. The CDR3 region has the DNA TGTGCCAGCAGTTTGGCAGGGCCTGGTAATTCACCCCTCCACTTT.

The sample holds a few counts of this clone. J is TRBJ1-3 and V is TRBV5-1; 7 bases agree with TRBD1. The CDR3 totals 15 residues. Germline CDR1 is SGHRS and CDR2 is YFSETQ. Germline trimming cut 1 base from V and 0 bases from J; bases unmatched to any gene: 1. The CDR3 here is CASSLTGDSGNTIYF. Written as DNA, the CDR3 is TGCGCCAGCAGCTTGACAGGGGACTCTGGAAACACCATATATTTT.

This clone showed up just once. The J gene is TRBJ1-1, the V gene TRBV2; 10 positions agree with TRBD1. From germline, CDR1 is SNHLY and CDR2 FYNNEI. This CDR3 has 11 residues. J was trimmed by 10 bases and V by 6 bases; bases with no gene match: 2. This CDR3 is CASRRQGAAFF. CDR3 sequence (DNA): TGTGCCAGCAGACGACAGGGGGCAGCTTTCTTT.

The chain combines TRBV6-5 with TRBJ2-2, with TRBD2 identical over 7 bases. V was clipped by 8 bases and J by 6 bases; unmatched bases: 3. Germline lookup yields CDR1 MNHEY and CDR2 SVGAGI. The CDR3 covers 12 residues. CDR3 nucleotide sequence: TGTGCCAGCGGGAGGGGACCCGGGGAGCTGTTTTTT. Amino acids: CASGRGPGELFF.

V usage is TRBV6-1 and J usage is TRBJ1-2; D is ambiguous. The CDR3 runs 13 residues. Trimming took off 2 bases at V and 8 bases at J, with 12 bases between the two ends. CDR1 is MNHNS, CDR2 SASEGT, per germline. CDR3 DNA sequence: TGTGCCAGCAGTGAAAGGTGGATGCCCGGCTACACCTTC. Translation gives CASSERWMPGYTF.

The chain has TRBV7-9 and TRBJ2-2, with TRBD1 identical over 8 bases. Germline CDR1 reads SEHNR; CDR2 reads FQNEAQ (reference sequence). V was clipped by 7 bases and J by 5 bases; unmatched bases: 9. CDR3 size: 15 residues. The CDR3 bases are TGTGCCAGCAACAACCGACAGGGGAGGACCGGGGAGCTGTTTTTT. This codes for CASNNRQGRTGELFF.

The chain combines TRBV19 with TRBJ1-4; D possibly corresponds to TRBD1 (5 bases). Trimming left V 6 bases short and J 6 bases short, with 17 bases between. CDR3 size: 15 residues. The germline V gene has CDR1 LNHDA and CDR2 SQIVND (reference sequence). CDR3: CASRRNGGPDEKLFF. CDR3 sequence (DNA): TGTGCCAGTAGGCGAAATGGGGGTCCGGATGAAAAACTGTTTTTT.

The chain has TRBV3-1 (or the pseudogene TRBV3-2) and TRBJ1-5, with D unclear. Germline V gives CDR1 LGHDT, CDR2 YNNKEL (reference sequence). V was clipped by 1 base and J by 3 bases, with 10 bases between them. The CDR3 is made up of 15 amino acids. The CDR3 sequence is CASSQGLLDNQPQHF. CDR3 coding DNA: TGTGCCAGCAGCCAAGGTCTCCTGGACAATCAGCCCCAGCATTTT.

The V call is TRBV9, the J call TRBJ2-7; 7 nucleotides agree with TRBD1. The V and J ends lost 3 bases and 3 bases, in that order; junction bases with no gene match: 0. The CDR3 spans 12 residues. The germline V gene encodes CDR1 SGDLS and CDR2 YYNGEE. The CDR3 DNA reads as TGTGCCAGCAGCGGGGACAGCTACGAGCAGTACTTC. Amino acid sequence: CASSGDSYEQYF.

This clone occurred once. This chain uses TRBV6-1 with TRBJ2-5; 9 positions match TRBD2. J was trimmed by 9 bases and V by 2 bases; bases with no gene match: 13. The germline V gene has CDR1 MNHNS and CDR2 SASEGT. This CDR3 spans 16 amino acids. This CDR3 is CASSELGSGGLVPQYF. The DNA for the CDR3 is TGTGCCAGCAGTGAATTGGGTAGCGGGGGCTTGGTGCCCCAGTACTTC.

This clone rates as large. The chain carries TRBV7-3 and TRBJ2-1, with 7 bases identical to TRBD2. V lost 1 base to trimming and J lost 6 bases; unmatched junction nucleotides: 6. The CDR3 length is 15 residues. Germline lookup yields CDR1 SGHTA and CDR2 FQGTGA. CDR3 sequence: CASSLIHSGSNEQFF. In DNA form, the CDR3 reads TGTGCCAGCAGCTTAATACATAGCGGGTCCAATGAGCAGTTCTTC.

This clone has ten or more counts. The sample holds other DNA sequences that translate to the same CDR3. The chain couples TRBV7-3 to TRBJ1-6; a possible D gene is TRBD1 (5 bases). There are 14 residues in the CDR3. Germline CDR1 and CDR2: SGHTA and FQGTGA. Trimming stripped 2 bases from V and 9 bases from J, with 11 bases between. The CDR3 is CASSLSGRGSPLHF. DNA of the CDR3: TGTGCCAGCAGCTTATCGGGGAGGGGTTCACCCCTCCACTTT. Looking up the rest from reference TRBV7-3 and TRBJ1-6 gives the full variable domain: GAGVSQTPSNKVTEKGKYVELRCDPISGHTALYWYRQSLGQGPEFLIYFQGTGAADDSGLPNDRFFAVRPEGSVSTLKIQRTERGDSAVYLCASSLSGRGSPLHFGNGTRLTVT.

In this sample, this clone turned up once. The rearrangement links TRBV7-8 to TRBJ1-5; TRBD1 is a possible D gene (6 bases). This CDR3 region has 16 residues. The germline V gene has CDR1 SGHVS and CDR2 FQNEAQ. Trimming removed 3 bases from V and 0 bases from J, with 12 bases in between. CDR3 residues: CASSFRTDYSNQPQHF. Written as DNA, the CDR3 is TGTGCCAGCAGCTTCCGGACAGATTATAGCAATCAGCCCCAGCATTTT.

The gene calls are TRBV7-9 and TRBJ1-2; D is perhaps TRBD1 (5 bases). This CDR3 contains 11 residues. V was trimmed by 10 bases and J by 7 bases, leaving 13 bases between them. Germline assignment: CDR1 SEHNR and CDR2 FQNEAQ (reference sequence). CDR3 bases: TGTGCCACCCCAGGGAACAGTGGCTACACCTTC. This gives the protein CATPGNSGYTF.